This TCR beta chain stems from a study of T cells in Graves' hyperthyroidism and ophthalmopathy. This clonotype was recorded at least ten times. Antigen unknown. Germline CDR1 reads LNHDA; CDR2 reads SQIVND (reference sequence). After removal of 2 bases from V and 7 bases from J, the junction contained 4 bases not matched to a gene. CDR3 length equals 13 residues. Under 3 months was the duration of disease in ophthalmopathy patients, who also had a Clinical Activity Score of at least 3 and a NOSPECS grade of at least 4. Clinicians diagnosed patients from clinical symptoms, serum thyroxine and TRAb, thyroid ultrasound and orbital computed tomography. Amplification targeted TCR beta CDR3 regions from RNA transcripts. Carried out on the TCR CDR3, a first-round RT-PCR used the HTBI primer set. TCRdb used MiXCR to reprocess the multiplex PCR reads, holding one entry per CDR3 protein. The table has approximately 610,000 distinct CDR3 sequences, over 12% seen once.

Findings of the study overall: Among clonotypes expanded in thyroid above 0.001, most were also found in blood. The model predicted ophthalmopathy a median around six months before onset.

The sequence was collected from a woman aged 40 to 49 with Graves' ophthalmopathy. J is TRBJ1-2 and V is TRBV19, with 7 bases lining up with TRBD1. Input material: blood. The chain's CDR3 is CASSITGEGGYTF. Written as DNA, the CDR3 is TGTGCCAGTAGTATAACAGGGGAGGGTGGCTACACCTTC.